This entry describes one TCR beta chain. Germline values: CDR1 SEHNR, CDR2 FQNEAQ (reference sequence). The CDR3 length is 16 residues. Trimming pared 9 bases from V and 2 bases from J, leaving 23 bases between. This record belongs to a study of T cell responses to AZD1222 COVID-19 vaccine. Generated by immunoSEQ multiplex PCR, the TCRdb table keeps only in-frame clones and is missing some. The table has 100,000 to 150,000 clones, around 87% seen once. The chain couples TRBV7-9 to TRBJ2-7, with D possibly being TRBD2 (5 bases). The source is an adult in good health. The starting material was peripheral blood, obtained on day 0 of AZD1222 vaccination. CDR3 bases: TGTGCCAGTGTCCCAAGTCGAGGGTCTATACCCTACGAGCAGTACTTC. The encoded protein is CASVPSRGSIPYEQYF.